This T cell receptor beta chain was sequenced for a study of T cells in Graves' hyperthyroidism and ophthalmopathy. There are many counts of this clonotype. There were TCR beta CDR3 regions amplified from RNA transcripts. The TCR CDR3 first-round RT-PCR relied on the HTBI primer set. Each CDR3 protein is one row after TCRdb ran MiXCR on the multiplex PCR reads. This repertoire shows approximately 590,000 distinct CDR3 sequences, less than 20% found once; its top ten account for approximately 7.4%. Hyperthyroidism had been newly diagnosed in patients aged 18 to 65, and its duration was under 2 months. The diagnoses drew upon clinical symptoms, serum thyroxine and TRAb, thyroid ultrasound and orbital computed tomography. An approximately 9.8 ml volume of fresh peripheral blood provided the PBMCs. J gave up 2 bases and V 7 bases, and 9 bases lay outside the gene matches. The CDR3 is made up of 17 amino acids. CDR1 is MDHEN and CDR2 is SYDVKM in the germline V gene.

The sequence derives from a woman aged 30 to 39 with Graves' hyperthyroidism. Sequences were obtained from blood. The chain uses TRBV28 and TRBJ2-3; 13 nucleotides align to TRBD2. The CDR3 loop reads CASKPPGLAGFTDTQYF. The CDR3 DNA is TGTGCCAGCAAACCCCCGGGACTAGCGGGGTTCACAGATACGCAGTATTTT. Filled out from reference TRBV28 and TRBJ2-3, the complete variable domain reads DVKVTQSSRYLVKRTGEKVFLECVQDMDHENMFWYRQDPGLGLRLIYFSYDVKMKEKGDIPEGYSVSREKKERFSLILESASTNQTSMYLCASKPPGLAGFTDTQYFGPGTRLTVL.